The source of this T cell receptor beta chain is a study of metastatic and nonmetastatic thyroid tumors. The CDR3 sequence is 14 residues long. Looked up from germline, CDR1 is SGHKS and CDR2 is YYEKEE (reference sequence). With 6 bases clipped from V and 5 bases from J, the junction kept 8 bases outside the gene matches. TCRdb used MiXCR to call clones anew from the PCR reads. In the table there are some 15,000 clones, approximately 19% of which are singletons. Nobody among the patients had been given any treatment before thyroid surgery. The sequence came from a female donor with papillary thyroid cancer or a benign thyroid nodule (not recorded which). Some clones in this sample may be carry-over from other donors' samples. The V gene is TRBV5-5, the J gene TRBJ2-5, with 9 bases matching TRBD1. The sample comprised blood. CDR3 coding DNA: TGTGCCAGCATCGGGACAGGGAGGCGTGAGACCCAGTACTTC. It yields the protein CASIGTGRRETQYF.